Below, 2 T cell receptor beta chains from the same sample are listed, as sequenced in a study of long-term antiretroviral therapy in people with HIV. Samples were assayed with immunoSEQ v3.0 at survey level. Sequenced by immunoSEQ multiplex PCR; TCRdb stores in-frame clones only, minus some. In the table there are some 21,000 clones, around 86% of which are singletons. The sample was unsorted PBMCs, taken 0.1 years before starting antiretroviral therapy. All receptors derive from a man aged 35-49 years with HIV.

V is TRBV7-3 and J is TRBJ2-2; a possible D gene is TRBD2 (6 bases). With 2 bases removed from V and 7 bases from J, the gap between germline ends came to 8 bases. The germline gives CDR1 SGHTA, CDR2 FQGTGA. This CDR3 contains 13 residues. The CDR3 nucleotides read TGTGCCAGCAGCTTAGGGAGGCGCGGGGAGCTGTTTTTT. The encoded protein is CASSLGRRGELFF.

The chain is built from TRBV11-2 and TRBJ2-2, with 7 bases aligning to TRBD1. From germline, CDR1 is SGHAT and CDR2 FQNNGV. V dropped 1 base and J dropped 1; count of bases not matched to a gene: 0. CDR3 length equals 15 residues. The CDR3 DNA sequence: TGTGCCAGCAGCTTAGGGACAGGGAACACCGGGGAGCTGTTTTTT. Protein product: CASSLGTGNTGELFF.